This T cell receptor (beta chain) was retrieved from a study of CD8 T cells in ankylosing spondylitis. Study-wide findings and caveats: Clones tied to disease were said to be significantly enriched in matched ankylosing spondylitis synovial fluid. Among TCR beta sequences, a motif of under ten highly homologous variants appeared characteristic of ankylosing spondylitis blood.

The CDR3 has 13 amino acids. Between the trimmed V and J ends, which lost 5 bases and 6 bases, there was a span of 10 bases. Researchers built TCR beta libraries using quantitative 5'-RACE with molecular barcodes. TCRdb re-analysed the 5' RACE reads in MiXCR, keeping a single row per CDR3 protein. The repertoire holds approximately 140,000 distinct CDR3 sequences, with roughly 44% as singletons. The sample holds a few counts of this clonotype. The antigen is not known. The sample consisted of synovial fluid, either unsorted or a sorted T cell fraction (not recorded which). The chain couples TRBV12-3 or TRBV12-4 to TRBJ1-4; D ambiguous. The receptor comes from a male donor with ankylosing spondylitis. In DNA form, the CDR3 reads TGTGCCAGCAGTACCCAGGAGGATGAAAAACTGTTTTTT. It encodes CASSTQEDEKLFF.